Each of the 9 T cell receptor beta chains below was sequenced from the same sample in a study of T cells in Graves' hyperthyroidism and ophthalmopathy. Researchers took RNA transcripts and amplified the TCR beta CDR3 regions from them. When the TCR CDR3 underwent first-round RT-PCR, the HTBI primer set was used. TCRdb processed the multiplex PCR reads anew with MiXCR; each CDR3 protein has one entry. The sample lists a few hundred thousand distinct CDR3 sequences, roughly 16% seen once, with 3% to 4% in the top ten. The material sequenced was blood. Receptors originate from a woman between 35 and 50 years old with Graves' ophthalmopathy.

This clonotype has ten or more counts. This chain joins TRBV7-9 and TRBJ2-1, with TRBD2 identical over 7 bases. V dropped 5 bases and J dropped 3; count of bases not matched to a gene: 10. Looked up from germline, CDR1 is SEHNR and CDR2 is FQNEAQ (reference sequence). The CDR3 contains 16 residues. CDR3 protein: CASSPSGNLGYNEQFF. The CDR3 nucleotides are TGTGCCAGCAGCCCGAGCGGGAACCTGGGCTACAATGAGCAGTTCTTC. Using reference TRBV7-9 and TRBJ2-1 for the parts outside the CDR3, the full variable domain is DTGVSQNPRHKITKRGQNVTFRCDPISEHNRLYWYRQTLGQGPEFLTYFQNEAQLEKSRLLSDRFSAERPKGSFSTLEIQRTEQGDSAMYLCASSPSGNLGYNEQFFGPGTRLTVL.

CDR3 amino acids: CATSRDRGEAWGYTF. The CDR3 nucleotides read TGTGCCACCAGCAGAGATCGAGGGGAGGCCTGGGGCTACACCTTC. The chain joins TRBV15 to TRBJ1-2; D perhaps matches TRBD1 (5 bases). V was cut by 0 bases and J by 8 bases, with 16 bases left in between. The germline CDR1 and CDR2 sequences are LNHNV and YYDKDF (reference sequence). The CDR3 runs to 15 residues.

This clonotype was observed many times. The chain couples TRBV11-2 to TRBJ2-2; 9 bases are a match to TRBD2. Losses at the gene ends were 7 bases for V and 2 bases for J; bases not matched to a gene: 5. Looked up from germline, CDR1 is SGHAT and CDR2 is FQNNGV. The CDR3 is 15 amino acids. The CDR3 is CASIRTSDNTGELFF. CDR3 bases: TGTGCCAGCATCAGGACTAGCGACAACACCGGGGAGCTGTTTTTT.

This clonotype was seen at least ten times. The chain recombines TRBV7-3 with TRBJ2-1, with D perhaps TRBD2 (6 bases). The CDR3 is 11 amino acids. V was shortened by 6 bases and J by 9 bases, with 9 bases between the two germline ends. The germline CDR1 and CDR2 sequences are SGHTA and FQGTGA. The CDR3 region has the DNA TGTGCCAGCAGTTTTAGCGGTGAGCAGTTCTTC. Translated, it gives CASSFSGEQFF.

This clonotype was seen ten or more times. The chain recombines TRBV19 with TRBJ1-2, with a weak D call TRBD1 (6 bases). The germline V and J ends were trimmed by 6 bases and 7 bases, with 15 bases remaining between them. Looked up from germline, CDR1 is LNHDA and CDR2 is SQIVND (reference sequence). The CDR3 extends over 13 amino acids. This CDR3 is CASSLQGRSGYTF. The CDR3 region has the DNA TGTGCCAGTAGCCTACAGGGTCGGAGTGGCTACACCTTC.

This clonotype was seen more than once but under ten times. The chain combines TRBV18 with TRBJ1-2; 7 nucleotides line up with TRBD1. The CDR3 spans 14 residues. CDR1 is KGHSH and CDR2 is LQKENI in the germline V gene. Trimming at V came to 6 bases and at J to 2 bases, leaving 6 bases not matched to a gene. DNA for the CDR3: TGTGCCAGCTCGACGGGACAGCTAAACTATGGCTACACCTTC. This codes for CASSTGQLNYGYTF.

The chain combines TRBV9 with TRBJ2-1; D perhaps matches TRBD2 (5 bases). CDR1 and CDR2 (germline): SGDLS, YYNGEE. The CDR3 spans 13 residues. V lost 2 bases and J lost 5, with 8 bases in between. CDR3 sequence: CASSVTTDNEQFF. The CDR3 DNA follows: TGTGCCAGCAGCGTGACTACCGACAATGAGCAGTTCTTC.

The CDR3 protein is CASSRHGWELFF. CDR3 DNA sequence: TGTGCCAGCAGCCGCCACGGGTGGGAGCTGTTTTTT. The V and J genes are TRBV28 and TRBJ2-2; unclear D gene. V lost 6 bases to trimming and J lost 9 bases, with 11 bases between them. Germline V gene sequence: CDR1 MDHEN, CDR2 SYDVKM. This CDR3 region has 12 residues.

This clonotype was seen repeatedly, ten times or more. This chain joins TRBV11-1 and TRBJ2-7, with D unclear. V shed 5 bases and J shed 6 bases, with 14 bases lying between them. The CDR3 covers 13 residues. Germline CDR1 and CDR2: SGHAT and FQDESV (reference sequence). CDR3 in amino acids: CASSPRTASEQYF. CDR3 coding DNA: TGTGCCAGCAGCCCACGGACGGCCAGCGAGCAGTACTTC.